The T cell receptor beta chain under discussion was sequenced for a study of beta chain features in type 1 diabetes. Turning to the study itself: Patient and healthy donor groups were alike in age, gender and cell yields.

Since all of the isolated RNA was reverse transcribed, expressed TCRB transcripts were what got sequenced. Clones were read by immunoSEQ multiplex PCR, and TCRdb kept only the in-frame ones, dropping some. The data contain some 100,000 clones, about 40% of them singletons. For this clone: Antigen unknown.

Overall study results and limits: A possible short-template PCR bias applies equally to patients and controls. Any HLA type influence on TCRB rearrangement was left unresolved here.

With V trimmed by 2 bases and J by 7 bases, 2 bases remained unmatched. The CDR3 has 13 amino acids. The germline CDR1 and CDR2 sequences are MNHEY and SMNVEV (reference sequence). Each sorted population was over 95% pure. This chain connects TRBV27 to TRBJ2-1, with 7 bases matching TRBD2. The source is a woman between 18 and 30 years old in good health. The source material was stem cell memory CD4+ T cells from blood. The CDR3: CASSLAGVNEQFF. Here the CDR3 DNA reads TGTGCCAGCAGTTTAGCGGGAGTGAATGAGCAGTTCTTC.